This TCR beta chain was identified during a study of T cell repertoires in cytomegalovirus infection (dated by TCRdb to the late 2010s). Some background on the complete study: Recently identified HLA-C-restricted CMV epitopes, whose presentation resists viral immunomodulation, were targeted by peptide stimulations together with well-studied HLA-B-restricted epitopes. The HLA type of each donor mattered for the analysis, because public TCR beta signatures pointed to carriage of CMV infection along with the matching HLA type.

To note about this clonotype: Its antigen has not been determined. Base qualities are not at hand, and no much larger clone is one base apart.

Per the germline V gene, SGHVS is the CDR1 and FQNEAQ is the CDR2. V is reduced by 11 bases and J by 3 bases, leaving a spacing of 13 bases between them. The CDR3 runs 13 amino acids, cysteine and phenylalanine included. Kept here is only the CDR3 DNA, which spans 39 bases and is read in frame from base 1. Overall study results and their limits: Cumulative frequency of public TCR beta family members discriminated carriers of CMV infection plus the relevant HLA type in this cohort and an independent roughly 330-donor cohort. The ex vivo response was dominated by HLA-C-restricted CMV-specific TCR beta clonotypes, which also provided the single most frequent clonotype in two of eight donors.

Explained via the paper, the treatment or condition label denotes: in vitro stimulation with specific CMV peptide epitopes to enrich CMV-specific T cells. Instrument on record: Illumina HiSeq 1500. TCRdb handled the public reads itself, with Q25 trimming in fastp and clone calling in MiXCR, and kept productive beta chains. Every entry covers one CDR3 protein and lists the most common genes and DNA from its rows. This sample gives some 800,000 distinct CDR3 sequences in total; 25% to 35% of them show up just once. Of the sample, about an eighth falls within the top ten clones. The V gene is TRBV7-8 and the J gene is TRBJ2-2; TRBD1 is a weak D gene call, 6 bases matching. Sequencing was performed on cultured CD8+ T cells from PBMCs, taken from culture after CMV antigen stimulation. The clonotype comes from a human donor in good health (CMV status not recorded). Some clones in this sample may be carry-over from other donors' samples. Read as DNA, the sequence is TGTGCCGCTCCGGGACACTACACCGGGGAGCTGTTTTTT. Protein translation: CAAPGHYTGELFF.